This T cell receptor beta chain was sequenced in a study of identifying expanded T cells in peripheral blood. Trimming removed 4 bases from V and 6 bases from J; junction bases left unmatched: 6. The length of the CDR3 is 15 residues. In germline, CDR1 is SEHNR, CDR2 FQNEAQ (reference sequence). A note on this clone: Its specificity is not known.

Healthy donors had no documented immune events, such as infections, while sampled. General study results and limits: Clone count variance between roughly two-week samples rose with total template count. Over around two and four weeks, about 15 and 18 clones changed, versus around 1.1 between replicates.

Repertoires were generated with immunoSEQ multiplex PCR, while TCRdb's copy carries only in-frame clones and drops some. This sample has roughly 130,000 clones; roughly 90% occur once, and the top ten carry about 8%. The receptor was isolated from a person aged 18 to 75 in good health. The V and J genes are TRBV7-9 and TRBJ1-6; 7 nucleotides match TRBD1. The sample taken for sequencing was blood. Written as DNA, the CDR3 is TGTGCCAGCAGCTCCCAGGGGGTGAGTAATTCACCCCTCCACTTT. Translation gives CASSSQGVSNSPLHF.